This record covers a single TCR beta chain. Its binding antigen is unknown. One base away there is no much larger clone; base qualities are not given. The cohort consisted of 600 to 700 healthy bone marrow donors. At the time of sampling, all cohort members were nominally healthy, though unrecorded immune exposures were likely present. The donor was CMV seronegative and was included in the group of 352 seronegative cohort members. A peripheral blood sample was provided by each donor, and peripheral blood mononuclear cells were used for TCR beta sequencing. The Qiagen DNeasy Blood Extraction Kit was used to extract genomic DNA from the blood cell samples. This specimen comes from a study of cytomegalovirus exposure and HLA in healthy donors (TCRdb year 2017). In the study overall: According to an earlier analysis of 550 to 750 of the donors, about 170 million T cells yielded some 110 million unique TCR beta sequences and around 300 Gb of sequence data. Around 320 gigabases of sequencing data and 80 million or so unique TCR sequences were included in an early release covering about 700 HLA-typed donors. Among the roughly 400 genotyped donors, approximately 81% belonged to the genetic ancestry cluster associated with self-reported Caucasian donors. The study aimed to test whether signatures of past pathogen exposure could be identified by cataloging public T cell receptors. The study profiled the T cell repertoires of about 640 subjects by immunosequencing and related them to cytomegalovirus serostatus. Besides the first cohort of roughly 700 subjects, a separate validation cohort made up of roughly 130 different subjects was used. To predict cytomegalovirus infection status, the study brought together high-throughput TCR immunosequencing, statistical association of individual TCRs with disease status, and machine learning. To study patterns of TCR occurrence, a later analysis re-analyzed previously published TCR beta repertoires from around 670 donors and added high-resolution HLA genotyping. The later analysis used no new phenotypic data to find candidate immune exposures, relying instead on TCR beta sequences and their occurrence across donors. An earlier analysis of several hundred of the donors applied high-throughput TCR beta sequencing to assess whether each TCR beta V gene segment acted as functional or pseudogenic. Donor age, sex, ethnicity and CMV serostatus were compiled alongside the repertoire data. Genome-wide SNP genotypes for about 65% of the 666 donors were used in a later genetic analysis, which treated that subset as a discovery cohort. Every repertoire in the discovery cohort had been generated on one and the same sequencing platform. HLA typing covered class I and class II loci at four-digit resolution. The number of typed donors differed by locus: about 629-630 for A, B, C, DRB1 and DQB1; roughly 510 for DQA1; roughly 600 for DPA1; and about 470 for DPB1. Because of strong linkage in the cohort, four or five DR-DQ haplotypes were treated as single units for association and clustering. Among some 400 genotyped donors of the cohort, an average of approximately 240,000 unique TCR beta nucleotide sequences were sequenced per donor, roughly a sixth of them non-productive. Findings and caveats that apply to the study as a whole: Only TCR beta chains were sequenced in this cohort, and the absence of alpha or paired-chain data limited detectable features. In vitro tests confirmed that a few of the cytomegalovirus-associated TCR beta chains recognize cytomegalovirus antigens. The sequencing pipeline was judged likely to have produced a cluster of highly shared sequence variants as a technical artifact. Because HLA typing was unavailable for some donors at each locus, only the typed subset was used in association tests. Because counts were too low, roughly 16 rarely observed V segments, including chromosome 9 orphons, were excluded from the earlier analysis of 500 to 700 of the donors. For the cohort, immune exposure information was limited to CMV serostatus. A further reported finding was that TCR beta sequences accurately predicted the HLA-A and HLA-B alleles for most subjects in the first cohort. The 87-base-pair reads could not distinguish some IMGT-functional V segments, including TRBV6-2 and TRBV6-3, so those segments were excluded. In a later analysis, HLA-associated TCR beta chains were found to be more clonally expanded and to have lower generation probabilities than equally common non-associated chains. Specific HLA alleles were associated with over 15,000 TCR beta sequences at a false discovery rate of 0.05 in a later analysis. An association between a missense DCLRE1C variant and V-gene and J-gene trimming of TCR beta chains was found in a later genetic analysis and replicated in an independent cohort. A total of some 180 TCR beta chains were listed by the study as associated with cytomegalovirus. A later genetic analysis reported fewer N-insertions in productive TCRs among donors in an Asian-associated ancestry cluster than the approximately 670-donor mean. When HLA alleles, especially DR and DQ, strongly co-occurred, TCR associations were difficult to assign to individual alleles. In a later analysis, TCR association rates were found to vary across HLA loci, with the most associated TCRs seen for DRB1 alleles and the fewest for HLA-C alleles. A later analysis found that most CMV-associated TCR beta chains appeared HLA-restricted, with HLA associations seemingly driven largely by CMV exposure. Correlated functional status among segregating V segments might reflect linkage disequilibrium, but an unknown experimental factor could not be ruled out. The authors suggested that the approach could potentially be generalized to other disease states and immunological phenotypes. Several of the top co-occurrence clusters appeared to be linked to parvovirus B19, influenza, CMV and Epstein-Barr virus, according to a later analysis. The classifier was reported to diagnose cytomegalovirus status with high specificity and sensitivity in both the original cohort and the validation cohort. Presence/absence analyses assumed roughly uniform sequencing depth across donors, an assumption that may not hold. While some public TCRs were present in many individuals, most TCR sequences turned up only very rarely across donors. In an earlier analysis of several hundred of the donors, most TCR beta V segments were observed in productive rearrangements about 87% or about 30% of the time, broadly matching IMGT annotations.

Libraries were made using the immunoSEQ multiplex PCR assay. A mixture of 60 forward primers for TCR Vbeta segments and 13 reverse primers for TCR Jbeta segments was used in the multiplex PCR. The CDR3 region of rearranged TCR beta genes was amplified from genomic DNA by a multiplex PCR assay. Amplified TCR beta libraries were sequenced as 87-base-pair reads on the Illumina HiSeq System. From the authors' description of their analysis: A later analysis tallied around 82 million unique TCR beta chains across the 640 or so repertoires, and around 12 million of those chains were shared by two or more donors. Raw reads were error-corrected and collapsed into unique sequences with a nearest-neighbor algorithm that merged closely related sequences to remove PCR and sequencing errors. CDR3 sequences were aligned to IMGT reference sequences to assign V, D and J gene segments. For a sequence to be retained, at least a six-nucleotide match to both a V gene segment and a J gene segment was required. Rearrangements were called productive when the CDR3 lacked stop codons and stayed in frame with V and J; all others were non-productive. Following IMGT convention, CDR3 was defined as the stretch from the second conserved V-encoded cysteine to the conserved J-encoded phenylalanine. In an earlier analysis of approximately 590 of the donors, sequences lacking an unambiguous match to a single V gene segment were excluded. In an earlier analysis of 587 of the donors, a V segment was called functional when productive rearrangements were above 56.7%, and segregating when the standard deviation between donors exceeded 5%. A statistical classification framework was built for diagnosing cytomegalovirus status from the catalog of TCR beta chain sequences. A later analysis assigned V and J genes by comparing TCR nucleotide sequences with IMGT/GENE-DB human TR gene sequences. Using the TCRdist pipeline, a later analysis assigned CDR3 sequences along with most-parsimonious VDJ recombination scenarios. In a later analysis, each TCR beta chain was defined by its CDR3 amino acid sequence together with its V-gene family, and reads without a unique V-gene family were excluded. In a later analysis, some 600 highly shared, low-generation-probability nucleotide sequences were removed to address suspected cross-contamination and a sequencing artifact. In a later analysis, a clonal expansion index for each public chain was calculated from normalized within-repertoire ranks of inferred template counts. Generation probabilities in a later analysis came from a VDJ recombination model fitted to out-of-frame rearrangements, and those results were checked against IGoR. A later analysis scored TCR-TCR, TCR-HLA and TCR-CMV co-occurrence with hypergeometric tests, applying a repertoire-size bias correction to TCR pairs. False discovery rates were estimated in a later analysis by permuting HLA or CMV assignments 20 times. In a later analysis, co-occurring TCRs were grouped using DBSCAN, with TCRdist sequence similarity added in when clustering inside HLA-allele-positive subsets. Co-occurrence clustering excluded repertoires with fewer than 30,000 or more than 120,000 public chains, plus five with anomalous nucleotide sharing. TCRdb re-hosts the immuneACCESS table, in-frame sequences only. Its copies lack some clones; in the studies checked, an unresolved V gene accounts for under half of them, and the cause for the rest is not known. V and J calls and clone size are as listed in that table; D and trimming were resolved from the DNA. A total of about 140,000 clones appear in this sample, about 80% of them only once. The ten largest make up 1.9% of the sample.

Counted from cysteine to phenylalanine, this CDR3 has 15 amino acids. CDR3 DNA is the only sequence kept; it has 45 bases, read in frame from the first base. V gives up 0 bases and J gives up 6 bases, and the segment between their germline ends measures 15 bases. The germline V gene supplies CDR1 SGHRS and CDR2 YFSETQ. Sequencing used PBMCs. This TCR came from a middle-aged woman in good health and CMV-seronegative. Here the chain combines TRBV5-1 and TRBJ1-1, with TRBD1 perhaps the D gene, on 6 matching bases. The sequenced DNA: TGCGCCAGCAGCTTGGGGCAGGGGTGGGACGCTGAAGCTTTCTTT. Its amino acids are CASSLGQGWDAEAFF.